Detailed here is one T cell receptor beta chain. This sample was included in a study of blood T cell repertoires in COVID-19. Study-wide context: Some COVID-19 samples were acute and others convalescent; all came from the United States, Italy and Spain. The cDNA or gDNA used as material had been derived from T cells, B-cell-depleted T cells, or PBMCs.

Germline loops: CDR1 SGHRS, CDR2 YFSETQ. The CDR3 has 14 amino acids. V lost 0 bases and J lost 4, with 10 bases in between. Source study methods: Amplification with reference gene primers provided the estimates of nucleated cell counts. Profiled with immunoSEQ multiplex PCR; TCRdb holds only in-frame clones, not every one. D and trimming were read from the DNA, whereas the V and J calls and clone size are those reported in that table. The sample consists of more than 85,000 clones, roughly 80% of them appearing once. This TCR was recovered from a man older than 75 with acute or convalescent COVID-19. The chain is built from TRBV5-1 and TRBJ2-5; no clear D. Sequencing was done on a sample of peripheral blood. The CDR3 loop is CASSLDRPGETQYF. The CDR3 bases are TGCGCCAGCAGCTTGGATCGTCCGGGAGAGACCCAGTACTTC.